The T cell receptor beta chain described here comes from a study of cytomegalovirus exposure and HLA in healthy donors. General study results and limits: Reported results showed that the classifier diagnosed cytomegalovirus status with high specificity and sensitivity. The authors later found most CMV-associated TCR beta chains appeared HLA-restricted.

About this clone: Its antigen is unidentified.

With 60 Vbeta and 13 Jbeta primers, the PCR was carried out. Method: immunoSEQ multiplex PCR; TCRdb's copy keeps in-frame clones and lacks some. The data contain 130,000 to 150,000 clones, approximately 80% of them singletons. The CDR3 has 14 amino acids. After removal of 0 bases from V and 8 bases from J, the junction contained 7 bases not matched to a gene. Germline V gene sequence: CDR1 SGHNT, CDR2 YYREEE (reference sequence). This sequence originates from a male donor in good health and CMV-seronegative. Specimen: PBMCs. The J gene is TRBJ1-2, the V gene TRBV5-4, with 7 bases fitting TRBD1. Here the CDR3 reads CASSLAGGQPGYTF. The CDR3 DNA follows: TGTGCCAGCAGCTTGGCAGGGGGACAACCCGGCTACACCTTC.